Sequencing of this T cell receptor (beta chain) was carried out in a study of CD8 T cells in ankylosing spondylitis. V shed 4 bases and J shed 0 bases, with 9 bases lying between them. This CDR3 is 14 amino acids long. CDR1 WSHSY and CDR2 SAAADI come from the germline V gene. This clonotype has ten or more counts. TCRdb reprocessed the 5' RACE reads via MiXCR and lists one record per CDR3 protein. The profile covers around 250,000 distinct CDR3 sequences, with about 10% appearing a single time and 6.8% taken by the ten largest. Sequencing was done on a sample of blood, either unsorted or a sorted T cell fraction (not recorded which). This chain connects TRBV10-2 to TRBJ1-1; D is undetermined. The TCR was taken from a male donor with ankylosing spondylitis or in good health (not recorded which). The CDR3 bases are TGCGCCAGCAGTGTTCAGGTATTGAACACTGAAGCTTTCTTT. Protein sequence: CASSVQVLNTEAFF.